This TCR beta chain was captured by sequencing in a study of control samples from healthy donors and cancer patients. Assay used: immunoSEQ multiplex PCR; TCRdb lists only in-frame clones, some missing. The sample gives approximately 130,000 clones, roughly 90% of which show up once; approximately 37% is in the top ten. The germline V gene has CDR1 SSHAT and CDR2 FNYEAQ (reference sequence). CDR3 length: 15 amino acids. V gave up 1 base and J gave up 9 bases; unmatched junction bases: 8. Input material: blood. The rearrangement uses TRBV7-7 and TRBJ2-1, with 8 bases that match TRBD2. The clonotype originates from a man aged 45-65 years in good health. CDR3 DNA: TGTGCCAGCAGCTTAGTGTCGGGGGGGCCGGTTGAGCAGTTCTTC. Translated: CASSLVSGGPVEQFF.